Presented here are 20 T cell receptor beta chains from one specimen sequenced in a study of cytomegalovirus exposure and HLA in healthy donors. Primers included in the PCR were 60 Vbeta and 13 Jbeta primers. Sequenced by immunoSEQ multiplex PCR; TCRdb stores in-frame clones only, minus some. The table records fewer than 150,000 clones, around three quarters of them present only once. Sequencing was carried out using PBMCs. The receptors originated from a man in his forties in good health and CMV-seropositive.

The rearrangement links TRBV5-5 to TRBJ2-2; 8 bases agree with TRBD1. The CDR3 runs 14 residues. The germline V gene encodes CDR1 SGHKS and CDR2 YYEKEE (reference sequence). V trimming: 9 bases; J trimming: 6 bases; junction bases outside the gene matches: 10. This CDR3 is CATTTGEFSGELFF. CDR3 nucleotide sequence: TGTGCCACTACGACAGGGGAGTTTTCCGGGGAGCTGTTTTTT.

This clone was observed a handful of times. The V gene is TRBV4-1, the J gene TRBJ1-2; 9 bases match TRBD1. CDR3 length equals 14 residues. The V segment lost 4 bases and the J segment 4 bases; nucleotides outside the gene matches: 4. CDR1 and CDR2 from the germline V gene are MGHRA and YSYEKL. The CDR3 DNA sequence: TGCGCCAGCAGCCGACAGGGGGTCTCCTATGGCTACACCTTC. It is translated as CASSRQGVSYGYTF.

This clone turned up a few times. The chain has TRBV27 and TRBJ2-7; 13 bases line up with TRBD2. The ends lost 3 bases at V and 5 bases at J; junction bases unmatched: 16. The CDR3 extends over 19 amino acids. In germline, CDR1 is MNHEY, CDR2 SMNVEV (reference sequence). The CDR3 coding sequence is TGTGCCAGCAGTTTGAAGAGCCCGGGACTAGCGGGACCCGGACACGAGCAGTACTTC. Its translation: CASSLKSPGLAGPGHEQYF.

This clone turned up a few times. The genes are TRBV19 and TRBJ2-1; tentative D call: TRBD2 (6 bases). The CDR3 spans 15 residues. V was cut by 6 bases and J by 6 bases, with 18 bases left in between. CDR1 is LNHDA, CDR2 SQIVND, per germline (reference sequence). CDR3 DNA sequence: TGTGCCAGTAGATACTATTCTAGCGACGGCAATGAGCAGTTCTTC. Translated: CASRYYSSDGNEQFF.

The chain joins TRBV28 to TRBJ1-6; weak D call: TRBD1 (5 bases). Germline CDR1 is MDHEN and CDR2 is SYDVKM. This CDR3 spans 14 amino acids. V was clipped by 2 bases and J by 9 bases, with 11 bases between them. This CDR3 reads CASSLGARRSPLHF. For the CDR3, the DNA is TGTGCCAGCAGTTTAGGGGCCCGACGTTCACCCCTCCACTTT.

The chain recombines TRBV6-5 with TRBJ2-1; the D gene is possibly TRBD1 (6 bases). The ends were cut back, 6 bases at V and 7 bases at J, with 10 bases in the middle. The CDR3 is made up of 12 amino acids. Looked up from germline, CDR1 is MNHEY and CDR2 is SVGAGI. CDR3 DNA: TGTGCCAGCAGACCCGACAGGAATGAGCAGTTCTTC. Translating it yields CASRPDRNEQFF.

This clone appeared a few times. V usage is TRBV6-1 and J usage is TRBJ2-7; TRBD1 matches 8 bases. The V gene's germline CDR1 is MNHNS and CDR2 SASEGT. This CDR3 is built from 15 residues. V shed 10 bases and J 0 bases; nucleotides not matched to a gene: 11. The CDR3, as DNA: TGTGCCACCTTGCCCCGGGACAGGAGCTCCTACGAGCAGTACTTC. Its translation is CATLPRDRSSYEQYF.

The chain links TRBV5-1 to TRBJ2-7; 7 bases line up with TRBD1. The J segment lost 3 bases and the V segment lost 0 bases, leaving 6 bases of the junction unmatched. Germline-derived CDR1 and CDR2 are SGHRS and YFSETQ. CDR3 length: 15 residues. CDR3 region: CASSLVQGQYYEQYF. The CDR3 DNA sequence: TGCGCCAGCAGCTTGGTCCAGGGACAGTACTACGAGCAGTACTTC.

The V gene is TRBV19, the J gene TRBJ1-2, with 8 bases matching TRBD1. Germline V gene lookup returns CDR1 LNHDA and CDR2 SQIVND (reference sequence). V shed 8 bases and J 4 bases; nucleotides not matched to a gene: 12. The CDR3 totals 15 residues. The chain's CDR3 is CASDLGQGYSYGYTF. Written as DNA, the CDR3 is TGTGCCAGTGACCTTGGACAGGGTTATTCCTATGGCTACACCTTC.

The chain combines TRBV5-1 with TRBJ2-5; TRBD2 matches at 8 bases. V gave up 5 bases and J gave up 4 bases; unmatched junction bases: 10. Germline V lookup: CDR1 SGHRS, CDR2 YFSETQ. The CDR3 length is 15 residues. This CDR3 reads CASRPGGDRGETQYF. In DNA, the CDR3 is TGCGCCAGCAGGCCGGGGGGGGATCGGGGAGAGACCCAGTACTTC.

V and J are TRBV28 and TRBJ2-1, with 12 bases aligning to TRBD2. The J segment lost 6 bases and the V segment lost 9 bases, leaving 6 bases of the junction unmatched. The CDR3 sequence is 14 residues long. Looked up from germline, CDR1 is MDHEN and CDR2 is SYDVKM. The CDR3 region has the DNA TGTGCCAGTGCTAGCGGGAGGGGGAGCAATGAGCAGTTCTTC. It yields the protein CASASGRGSNEQFF.

The chain joins TRBV7-8 to TRBJ2-7; TRBD1 agrees at 8 bases. Germline trimming cut 1 base from V and 3 bases from J; bases unmatched to any gene: 8. This CDR3 region has 16 residues. Germline V gene sequence: CDR1 SGHVS, CDR2 FQNEAQ. The CDR3 loop is CASSLGVGQGDYEQYF. CDR3 nucleotides: TGTGCCAGCAGCTTAGGGGTAGGACAGGGAGACTACGAGCAGTACTTC.

The chain uses TRBV2 and TRBJ1-3; the D is unclear. V was clipped by 2 bases and J by 2 bases, with 7 bases between them. The V gene's germline CDR1 is SNHLY and CDR2 FYNNEI. The CDR3 is 14 amino acids. This chain's CDR3 is CASSELIAGNTIYF. For the CDR3, the DNA is TGTGCCAGCAGTGAATTAATCGCTGGAAACACCATATATTTT. The full variable domain, completed using reference TRBV2 and TRBJ1-3, is EPEVTQTPSHQVTQMGQEVILRCVPISNHLYFYWYRQILGQKVEFLVSFYNNEISEKSEIFDDQFSVERPDGSNFTLKIRSTKLEDSAMYFCASSELIAGNTIYFGEGSWLTVV.

This chain joins TRBV7-2 and TRBJ2-7, with 11 bases that match TRBD2. Looked up from germline, CDR1 is SGHTA and CDR2 is FQGNSA. V was pared by 2 bases and J by 2 bases, with 2 bases of the junction left unmatched. This CDR3 is built from 15 residues. CDR3 residues: CASSLKLAGAYEQYF. The CDR3 DNA sequence: TGTGCCAGCAGCTTAAAACTAGCGGGAGCCTACGAGCAGTACTTC.

The chain is built from TRBV7-2 and TRBJ2-1; 7 bases line up with TRBD1. Losses at the gene ends were 2 bases for V and 4 bases for J; bases not matched to a gene: 2. Germline V lookup: CDR1 SGHTA, CDR2 FQGNSA. The CDR3 is 14 residues long. The CDR3 protein is CASSLWGQYNEQFF. CDR3 sequence (DNA): TGTGCCAGCAGCTTATGGGGACAGTACAATGAGCAGTTCTTC.

The gene calls are TRBV2 and TRBJ2-2; possible D gene TRBD1, 6 bases. The V end lost 7 bases, the J end lost 7 bases, and 19 bases lay between the germline ends. The germline gives CDR1 SNHLY, CDR2 FYNNEI. CDR3 length equals 15 residues. CDR3 sequence reads: CASKGNRVNGGELFF. The CDR3 DNA sequence: TGTGCCAGCAAGGGGAACAGGGTGAACGGCGGGGAGCTGTTTTTT.

The V call is TRBV7-9, the J call TRBJ2-1, with 9 bases aligning to TRBD2. With 5 bases clipped from V and 4 bases from J, the junction kept 12 bases outside the gene matches. The V gene's germline CDR1 is SEHNR and CDR2 FQNEAQ (reference sequence). There are 17 residues in the CDR3. Here the CDR3 DNA reads TGTGCCAGCAGCCCCCGCGGGAGGGGGGGCCAATACAATGAGCAGTTCTTC. Translation gives CASSPRGRGGQYNEQFF.

Concerning this clone: Compared with germline, one end of the junction differs, possibly owing to a read error. The V call is TRBV18, the J call TRBJ2-6, with 9 bases fitting TRBD1. Germline CDR1 and CDR2: KGHSH and LQKENI. The CDR3 has 17 residues. This CDR3 is CASSPSDRGSGANVLAF. The CDR3 nucleotides read TGTGCCAGCTCACCGTCGGACAGGGGCTCTGGGGCCAACGTCCTGGCTTTC.

The chain recombines TRBV29-1 with TRBJ2-1, with TRBD1 identical over 7 bases. Losses at the gene ends were 4 bases for V and 9 bases for J; bases not matched to a gene: 6. Germline CDR1 SQVTM, CDR2 ANQGSEA. The CDR3 is 12 residues long. The CDR3 nucleotides read TGCAGCGTTGGTACAGGGGACGGTGAGCAGTTCTTC. Translation: CSVGTGDGEQFF.

With regard to this clone: The junction differs from germline at one of its ends, possibly a read error. The chain links TRBV7-9 to TRBJ1-4, with D perhaps TRBD1 (5 bases). This CDR3 has 17 amino acids. Germline loops: CDR1 SEHNR, CDR2 FQNEAQ (reference sequence). CDR3 sequence reads: CSSSLPQGSAFAEKLFF. Written as DNA, the CDR3 is TGTTCCAGCAGCCTCCCTCAGGGTTCGGCCTTTGCAGAAAAACTGTTTTTT.